This note documents a single TCR beta chain sequence. What it recognizes is unknown. The data derive from a study of T-cell memory formation after mild COVID-19. The overall study: Most TCR clusters belonged to a single donor.

TCRdb recomputed calls from the 5' RACE reads with MiXCR, one row per CDR3 protein. In the table there are approximately 260,000 distinct CDR3 sequences, 16% of which are singletons. Trimming cost V 0 bases and J 7 bases, with 9 bases left between them. The CDR3 consists of 14 residues. CDR1 and CDR2 (germline): KGHDR, SFDVKD. General study findings and limits: Contracting CD4+ clones lay largely in CM and EM, with CD8+ ones residing in EMRA. Researchers found some responding clones in pre-infection memory, a sign that cross-reactive memory joined.

The sequence was obtained from a man younger than 35 who had mild COVID-19 (a few samples of this study predate the infection). Cell type and time point are not known. The chain is built from TRBV24-1 and TRBJ2-1; weak D call: TRBD2 (6 bases). Sequenced sample: PBMCs or a T cell subset sorted from them (not recorded which). CDR3 sequence (DNA): TGTGCCACCAGTGATTTGGCTAGCGAGAATGAGCAGTTCTTC. This sequence encodes CATSDLASENEQFF.